This T cell receptor beta chain came from a study of regulatory T cells in long-lasting Graves disease. Regarding the study as a whole: Accuracy was possibly reduced by small sample size. Persistent disease was characterized by preferential usage of TRBV28, TRBJ1-2 and TRBJ2-5. Fewer public clonotypes were shared by new patients (approximately 1,000) than by persistent patients (2,741).

CDR1 is SGHTA and CDR2 is FQGNSA in the germline V gene. Trimming removed 5 bases from V and 4 bases from J; junction bases left unmatched: 10. This CDR3 has 15 residues. This clonotype was seen repeatedly, ten times or more. Its antigen is not identified. Time point indicated: persistent/refractory GD, antithyroid drugs over 5 years with positive TRAb. Scientists built the TCR library using RNA that was extracted from PBMCs. Construction of the TCR beta libraries employed iRepertoire HTBI primers in conjunction with Arm-PCR of CDR3 regions. A single record per CDR3 protein comes from TCRdb applying MiXCR to the multiplex PCR reads. This sample yields roughly 450,000 distinct CDR3 sequences, of which less than 25% are seen a single time; approximately 14% belongs to the top ten.

This clonotype was obtained from a female donor with Graves disease. The chain couples TRBV7-2 to TRBJ2-5, with 7 bases matching TRBD2. Source: peripheral blood mononuclear cells (PBMCs), taken when the disease was refractory, from a patient treated with antithyroid drugs. The CDR3, as DNA: TGTGCCAGCAGCCCATCCCTTACGGGAGGAGAGACCCAGTACTTC. Translated: CASSPSLTGGETQYF.